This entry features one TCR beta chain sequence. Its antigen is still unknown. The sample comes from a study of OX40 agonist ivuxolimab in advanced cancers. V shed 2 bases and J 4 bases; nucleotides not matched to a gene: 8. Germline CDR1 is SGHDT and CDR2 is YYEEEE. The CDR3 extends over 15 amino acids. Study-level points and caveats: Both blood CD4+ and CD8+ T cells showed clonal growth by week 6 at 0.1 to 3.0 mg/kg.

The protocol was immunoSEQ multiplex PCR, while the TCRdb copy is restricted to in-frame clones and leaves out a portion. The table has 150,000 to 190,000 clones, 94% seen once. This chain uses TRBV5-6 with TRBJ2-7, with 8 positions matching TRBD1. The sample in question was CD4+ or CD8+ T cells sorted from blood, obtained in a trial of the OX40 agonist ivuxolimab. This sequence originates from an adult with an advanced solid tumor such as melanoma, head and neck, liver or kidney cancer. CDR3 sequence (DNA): TGTGCCAGCAGCTTCAGGGGGCGCGCAAATTACGAGCAGTACTTC. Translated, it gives CASSFRGRANYEQYF.